This T cell receptor (beta chain) was documented in a study of shared clonotypes between healthy human individuals. This clone was seen a few times. The V gene end was trimmed by 2 bases and the J gene end by 4 bases; junction bases not matched to a gene: 6. This CDR3 is 15 amino acids long. Looked up from germline, CDR1 is LNHNV and CDR2 is YYDKDF (reference sequence). Naive CD8 cells were CD45RO-negative, positively selected for CCR7, excluding terminally differentiated effector memory CD45RA+ cells. At the deep level, the assay was run. Repertoires were generated with immunoSEQ multiplex PCR, while TCRdb's copy carries only in-frame clones and drops some. This table holds roughly 850,000 clones, around 96% found once.

The chain recombines TRBV15 with TRBJ2-7; 9 bases are shared with TRBD2. This receptor was obtained from a man aged 25-40 years in good health. Sequenced input: naive CD8+ T cells sorted from blood. The chain's CDR3 is CATSRPTSGAYEQYF. The CDR3 DNA reads TGTGCCACCAGCAGACCGACTAGCGGAGCTTACGAGCAGTACTTC.